The clone carrying this TCR beta chain was found a few times. The data derive from a study of identical twins. A universal primer site came from template switching; cDNA carried unique molecular identifiers. TCRdb re-analysed the 5' RACE reads in MiXCR, keeping a single row per CDR3 protein. The table lists 300,000 to 400,000 distinct CDR3 sequences, more than 9% of them singletons, with roughly 7.8% in the top ten. The CDR3 is made up of 13 amino acids. This same sample was also taken into another study, of yellow fever vaccine responses in identical twins.

The TCR sequence derives from a woman aged 18 to 35 in good health. Sequences were obtained from CD8+ T cells sorted from blood. This chain links TRBV12-3 or TRBV12-4 with TRBJ2-2; tentatively, D is TRBD1 (5 bases). The CDR3 DNA reads TGTGCGGTGGGGCTAGTCGGGCCCGGGGAGCTGTTTTTT. Residues: CAVGLVGPGELFF.